This record concerns one T cell receptor beta chain sequence. Its specificity is unknown. Other DNA sequences of this sample code for an identical CDR3. Per the germline V gene, CDR1 is ENHRY and CDR2 is SYGVKD. The CDR3 is 16 amino acids. V lost 3 bases and J lost 2; bases outside the gene matches: 6. The assay was immunoSEQ multiplex PCR, and TCRdb's table has in-frame clones only and misses some. The sample has more than 250,000 clones; approximately 93% are singletons. The sample comes from a study of T cell responses to AZD1222 COVID-19 vaccine. Study overall: Some second doses came at about 4 weeks and others at about 12 weeks; these were pooled.

Study-wide results and limits: Of the AZD1222 recipients, only 5 or 6 were seropositive at baseline. Vaccination with two AZD1222 doses was followed by a rise in Spike-specific TCR breadth and depth.

The source was peripheral blood, collected on day 0 of AZD1222 vaccination. The clonotype comes from an adult in good health. V usage is TRBV10-3 and J usage is TRBJ2-3; 9 bases fit TRBD2. CDR3 region: CAISESGLALTDTQYF. CDR3 sequence (DNA): TGTGCCATCAGTGAATCGGGACTAGCCCTCACAGATACGCAGTATTTT.